These 22 T cell receptor beta chains came from one sample sequenced in a study of Ad26.COV2.S vaccination and SARS-CoV-2 variants. Treatment in this sample: 15 to 20 received Ad26.COV2.S at low or high dose, single or two shots; five or six received placebo; per-sample allocation not given. It was on day 63 after the first vaccine or placebo injection that samples were taken. Assay used: immunoSEQ multiplex PCR; TCRdb lists only in-frame clones, some missing. The sample has about 350,000 clones, approximately 90% seen once. This sample comprised peripheral blood, obtained in a trial of Ad26.COV2.S vaccine versus placebo. These receptors all stem from a person between 18 and 65 years old who received the Ad26.COV2.S COVID-19 vaccine or a placebo.

The J gene is TRBJ1-5, the V gene TRBV28; 7 nucleotides line up with TRBD1. The CDR3 spans 16 residues. Germline V gene sequence: CDR1 MDHEN, CDR2 SYDVKM. V lost 8 bases to trimming and J lost 6 bases; unmatched junction nucleotides: 16. The chain's CDR3 is CASGPRRGRGFQPQHF. CDR3 nucleotide sequence: TGTGCCAGCGGACCCAGACGGGGCAGGGGGTTTCAGCCCCAGCATTTT.

The V and J genes are TRBV3-1 (or the pseudogene TRBV3-2) and TRBJ2-7; 7 nucleotides agree with TRBD1. Germline loops: CDR1 LGHDT, CDR2 YNNKEL (reference sequence). The CDR3 spans 16 residues. V was pared by 3 bases and J by 0 bases, with 8 bases of the junction left unmatched. CDR3 coding DNA: TGTGCCAGCAGCCATGTACCCGGGACAGCCTCCTACGAGCAGTACTTC. Translation gives CASSHVPGTASYEQYF.

The chain carries TRBV18 and TRBJ2-7; 7 bases are a match to TRBD2. V lost 4 bases and J lost 6; bases outside the gene matches: 6. The V gene's germline CDR1 is KGHSH and CDR2 LQKENI. The CDR3 spans 13 residues. The CDR3 bases are TGTGCCAGCTCACGCGGACTAGGCTCCGAGCAGTACTTC. This encodes CASSRGLGSEQYF.

This clone was detected only a few times. This chain links TRBV30 with TRBJ1-1; D is perhaps TRBD1 (6 bases). Trimming left V 4 bases short and J 6 bases short, with 18 bases between. Germline V gene sequence: CDR1 GTSNPN, CDR2 SVGIG (reference sequence). The CDR3 totals 14 residues. The CDR3 region has the DNA TGTGCCTGGACCGGACAGCCCAGGGTCTCTGAAGCTTTCTTT. It translates to CAWTGQPRVSEAFF.

The chain uses TRBV9 and TRBJ1-6; the match to TRBD1 covers 8 bases. The CDR3 has 15 residues. The ends lost 4 bases at V and 8 bases at J; junction bases unmatched: 8. In germline, CDR1 is SGDLS, CDR2 YYNGEE. The CDR3 DNA reads TGTGCCAGCAGCCCCGTCGACAGGGGCGATTCACCCCTCCACTTT. It specifies CASSPVDRGDSPLHF.

The rearrangement links TRBV24-1 to TRBJ2-3, with TRBD1 matching 7 bases. Germline loops: CDR1 KGHDR, CDR2 SFDVKD. V dropped 5 bases and J dropped 0; count of bases not matched to a gene: 4. The CDR3 is 15 amino acids. CDR3 coding DNA: TGTGCCACCAGTGGCAACAGGGGTAGCACAGATACGCAGTATTTT. It encodes CATSGNRGSTDTQYF.

The V gene is TRBV6-5, the J gene TRBJ1-6; TRBD1 agrees at 8 bases. The CDR3 covers 13 residues. CDR1 and CDR2 (germline): MNHEY, SVGAGI. V gave up 7 bases and J gave up 6 bases; unmatched junction bases: 2. The CDR3 region has the DNA TGTGCCAGCACGGACAGGGCTAATTCACCCCTCCACTTT. The encoded protein is CASTDRANSPLHF.

V gene TRBV19 combines with J gene TRBJ2-1; 10 nucleotides align to TRBD2. The CDR3 extends over 16 amino acids. Trimming cost V 4 bases and J 3 bases; bases outside gene matches: 6. Germline lookup yields CDR1 LNHDA and CDR2 SQIVND (reference sequence). For the CDR3, the DNA is TGTGCCAGTAGTAAGGCTAGCGGGAGTTTCTACAATGAGCAGTTCTTC. As protein: CASSKASGSFYNEQFF.

This clone was seen a single time. The chain uses TRBV5-1 and TRBJ1-1; D call uncertain. CDR1 and CDR2 from the germline V gene are SGHRS and YFSETQ. CDR3 size: 17 residues. The V end was cut by 0 bases, the J end by 2 bases, with 17 bases between. DNA for the CDR3: TGCGCCAGCAGCTTGGTCGGCCGAACCACCTTTAACACTGAAGCTTTCTTT. As protein: CASSLVGRTTFNTEAFF.

The gene calls are TRBV19 and TRBJ2-1, with TRBD2 matching over 14 bases. CDR1 and CDR2 (germline): LNHDA, SQIVND (reference sequence). V trimming: 4 bases; J trimming: 6 bases; junction bases outside the gene matches: 5. The CDR3 covers 16 residues. CDR3 in amino acids: CASSTGLAGEFNEQFF. The CDR3, as DNA: TGTGCCAGTAGTACGGGACTAGCGGGAGAATTCAATGAGCAGTTCTTC.

This clone came up once. The rearrangement links TRBV10-3 to TRBJ1-2; 7 bases map to TRBD1. Germline V CDR1 and CDR2: ENHRY, SYGVKD. There are 12 residues in the CDR3. Trimming at V came to 6 bases and at J to 5 bases, leaving 3 bases not matched to a gene. The CDR3 sequence is CAISQQGYGYTF. In nucleotides, the CDR3 is TGTGCCATCAGCCAACAGGGGTATGGCTACACCTTC.

The chain joins TRBV20-1 to TRBJ2-5; possibly TRBD2 for D (5 bases). The ends were cut back, 3 bases at V and 1 base at J, with 12 bases in the middle. CDR1 is DFQATT and CDR2 is SNEGSKA in the germline V gene (reference sequence). The CDR3 has 14 amino acids. The CDR3 DNA follows: TGCAGTGCTAGTGGTGGGAGTCCCCAAGAGACCCAGTACTTC. The encoded protein is CSASGGSPQETQYF.

This chain links TRBV27 with TRBJ2-1, with TRBD2 matching over 11 bases. Germline V gene sequence: CDR1 MNHEY, CDR2 SMNVEV (reference sequence). V shed 4 bases, J shed 3 bases, and the junction held 5 bases outside the gene matches. The CDR3 length is 16 residues. In DNA, the CDR3 is TGTGCCAGCAGTTCGCGACTAGCGGGGAACTACAATGAGCAGTTCTTC. Translating gives CASSSRLAGNYNEQFF.

As DNA, the CDR3 is TGCGCCAGCAGCCAAGCTGTGCAAGAGACCCAGTACTTC. Amino acids: CASSQAVQETQYF. J is TRBJ2-5 and V is TRBV4-1; no definite D call. Germline V CDR1 and CDR2: MGHRA, YSYEKL. The ends were cut back, 1 base at V and 2 bases at J, with 5 bases in the middle. The CDR3 is 13 amino acids.

The V call is TRBV28, the J call TRBJ2-2, with D maybe TRBD1 (6 bases). Trimming removed 6 bases from V and 4 bases from J, with 15 bases in between. Germline V gives CDR1 MDHEN, CDR2 SYDVKM. The CDR3 consists of 15 residues. CDR3 DNA sequence: TGTGCCAGCAGCTTAATAGGACAGCTCACCGGGGAGCTGTTTTTT. This encodes CASSLIGQLTGELFF.

The chain joins TRBV7-2 to TRBJ2-6, with D tentatively TRBD1 (6 bases). The CDR3 is made up of 15 amino acids. Trimming stripped 5 bases from V and 4 bases from J, with 12 bases between. The V gene's germline CDR1 is SGHTA and CDR2 FQGNSA. The CDR3 loop is CASSPQGTGANVLTF. In DNA, the CDR3 is TGTGCCAGCAGCCCCCAGGGGACCGGGGCCAACGTCCTGACTTTC.

Of note for this clone: Other DNA sequences within the sample encode an identical CDR3. The gene calls are TRBV27 and TRBJ2-3, with unresolved D. Trimming took 3 bases from V and 5 from J, leaving 3 bases between them. The CDR3 is made up of 11 amino acids. From germline, CDR1 is MNHEY and CDR2 SMNVEV (reference sequence). Here the CDR3 DNA reads TGTGCCAGCAGTTTCTTAGATACGCAGTATTTT. Encoded protein: CASSFLDTQYF.

V gene TRBV5-1 combines with J gene TRBJ1-6; D is undetermined. Germline-derived CDR1 and CDR2 are SGHRS and YFSETQ. CDR3 length equals 14 residues. The ends were cut back, 5 bases at V and 6 bases at J, with 12 bases in the middle. The CDR3 DNA sequence: TGCGCCAGCAGACTTCCAACAGCTAATTCACCCCTCCACTTT. Residues: CASRLPTANSPLHF. Full variable domain (missing parts from reference TRBV5-1 and TRBJ1-6): KAGVTQTPRYLIKTRGQQVTLSCSPISGHRSVSWYQQTPGQGLQFLFEYFSETQRNKGNFPGRFSGRQFSNSRSEMNVSTLELGDSALYLCASRLPTANSPLHFGNGTRLTVT.

V is TRBV11-2 and J is TRBJ2-3; perhaps TRBD2 as D (7 bases). Germline V gives CDR1 SGHAT, CDR2 FQNNGV. CDR3 size: 17 residues. Between the trimmed V and J ends, which lost 1 base and 2 bases, there was a span of 16 bases. The CDR3 is CASSLGSAGAPTDTQYF. CDR3 bases: TGTGCCAGCAGCTTAGGTTCTGCGGGGGCCCCCACAGATACGCAGTATTTT.

The chain uses TRBV20-1 and TRBJ2-5, with 9 bases identical to TRBD2. CDR1 is DFQATT and CDR2 is SNEGSKA in the germline V gene (reference sequence). The CDR3 has 15 amino acids. The trim removed 3 bases at V and 5 bases at J, leaving 10 bases unmatched. CDR3 nucleotides: TGCAGTGCTAGTCTGGTAGCGGGAGTGGTGGAGACCCAGTACTTC. Encoded protein: CSASLVAGVVETQYF.

In its sample, this clone was seen a few times. The genes are TRBV28 and TRBJ2-2; D gene ambiguous. Trimming removed 3 bases from V and 3 bases from J, with 17 bases in between. From germline, CDR1 is MDHEN and CDR2 SYDVKM. CDR3 length equals 17 residues. The CDR3 protein is CASSFVADLSDTGELFF. CDR3 bases: TGTGCCAGCAGTTTTGTTGCCGACCTGTCCGACACCGGGGAGCTGTTTTTT. Filled out from reference TRBV28 and TRBJ2-2, the complete variable domain reads DVKVTQSSRYLVKRTGEKVFLECVQDMDHENMFWYRQDPGLGLRLIYFSYDVKMKEKGDIPEGYSVSREKKERFSLILESASTNQTSMYLCASSFVADLSDTGELFFGEGSRLTVL.

This clone was detected only once. The chain joins TRBV12-3 or TRBV12-4 to TRBJ1-5, with D unresolved. The CDR3 extends over 13 amino acids. V was pared by 5 bases and J by 1 base, with 6 bases between. The CDR3 sequence: CASSQQSNQPQHF. Here the CDR3 DNA reads TGTGCCAGCAGTCAACAGAGCAATCAGCCCCAGCATTTT.